The next 8 T cell receptor beta chains were all read from a single sample in a study of cytomegalovirus exposure and HLA in healthy donors. The primer mix had 60 Vbeta and 13 Jbeta primers. Profiled with immunoSEQ multiplex PCR; TCRdb holds only in-frame clones, not every one. The sample shows 50,000 to 70,000 clones, 70% to 75% of them seen only once. Specimen: PBMCs. The receptors stem from a man under 40 in good health and CMV-seropositive.

The table lists this clone with a count of one. The chain joins TRBV4-3 to TRBJ1-2; D remains unclear. The germline V gene has CDR1 LGHNA and CDR2 YSLEER. Trimming stripped 0 bases from V and 8 bases from J, with 19 bases between. The CDR3 totals 16 residues. The CDR3: CASSQDWAQRSGGYTF. The CDR3 coding sequence is TGCGCCAGCAGCCAAGATTGGGCTCAACGGTCAGGAGGCTACACCTTC.

The rearrangement links TRBV5-1 to TRBJ2-7; the D gene is possibly TRBD1 (7 bases). The V and J ends lost 0 bases and 2 bases respectively, with 12 bases between them. CDR3 length equals 15 residues. Germline assignment: CDR1 SGHRS and CDR2 YFSETQ. DNA for the CDR3: TGCGCCAGCAGCTTGGGGCAGGGGGGTCCCTACGAGCAGTACTTC. It encodes CASSLGQGGPYEQYF.

This chain connects TRBV28 to TRBJ1-2; tentative D call: TRBD1 (5 bases). Germline values: CDR1 MDHEN, CDR2 SYDVKM. Trimming cost V 2 bases and J 0 bases, with 10 bases left between them. CDR3 size: 15 residues. CDR3 sequence (DNA): TGTGCCAGCAGTTTAGGAGGGGCAGCTAACTATGGCTACACCTTC. It is translated as CASSLGGAANYGYTF.

This clone was observed a handful of times. V is TRBV6-4 and J is TRBJ2-2; perhaps TRBD2 as D (5 bases). With 3 bases removed from V and 3 bases from J, the gap between germline ends came to 5 bases. Germline assignment: CDR1 MRHNA and CDR2 SNTAGT. The CDR3 has 13 residues. The CDR3 sequence is CASSERDTGELFF. For the CDR3, the DNA is TGTGCCAGCAGTGAGCGGGACACCGGGGAGCTGTTTTTT.

The chain combines TRBV6-5 with TRBJ2-5; D is uncertain. This CDR3 is 14 amino acids long. CDR1 is MNHEY and CDR2 is SVGAGI in the germline V gene. Trimming cost V 2 bases and J 1 base, with 8 bases left between them. Here the CDR3 DNA reads TGTGCCAGCAGTTACGAAAACAGCCAAGAGACCCAGTACTTC. As protein: CASSYENSQETQYF.

The CDR3 sequence: CASSANSEGYTF. The CDR3, as DNA: TGTGCCAGCAGTGCTAATAGTGAAGGCTACACCTTC. The chain couples TRBV2 to TRBJ1-2; D is undetermined. V gave up 4 bases and J gave up 8 bases, with 11 bases separating them. This CDR3 region has 12 residues. The germline V gene has CDR1 SNHLY and CDR2 FYNNEI.

The chain recombines TRBV4-3 with TRBJ2-5; a possible D gene is TRBD1 (6 bases). Trimming stripped 0 bases from V and 5 bases from J, with 10 bases between. The V gene's germline CDR1 is LGHNA and CDR2 YSLEER. The CDR3 totals 14 residues. The CDR3 here is CASSQDGGGETQYF. The CDR3, as DNA: TGCGCCAGCAGCCAAGATGGGGGCGGGGAGACCCAGTACTTC.

The rearrangement uses TRBV6-5 and TRBJ2-7; TRBD2 is a possible D gene (6 bases). This CDR3 contains 12 residues. Deletions cut 10 bases from V and 5 bases from J, with 15 bases between. Germline CDR1 is MNHEY and CDR2 is SVGAGI. CDR3 protein: CATTSGGNEQYF. The CDR3 nucleotides read TGTGCCACCACCTCCGGGGGAAACGAGCAGTACTTC.